The clone carrying this T cell receptor beta chain was counted a few times. This record comes from a study of early T cells in non-severe SARS-CoV-2 infection. Researchers attached unique molecular identifiers to individual cDNA molecules. TCRdb re-derived calls from the 5' RACE reads in MiXCR, one entry per CDR3 protein. The table lists 75,000 to 90,000 distinct CDR3 sequences, more than 12% of them singletons, with around 5.1% in the top ten. The V end was cut by 1 base, the J end by 5 bases, with 14 bases between. Germline loops: CDR1 LGHDT, CDR2 YNNKEL (reference sequence). The CDR3 consists of 15 residues.

This rearrangement joins TRBV3-1 to TRBJ1-1; D perhaps matches TRBD1 (5 bases). Input material: whole blood. The TCR was taken from an adult who was a healthcare worker with PCR-confirmed SARS-CoV-2 infection or an uninfected control (not recorded which). The CDR3 nucleotides are TGTGCCAGCAGCCAAGGAGCGGGGGGTCGTACTGAAGCTTTCTTT. This encodes CASSQGAGGRTEAFF.